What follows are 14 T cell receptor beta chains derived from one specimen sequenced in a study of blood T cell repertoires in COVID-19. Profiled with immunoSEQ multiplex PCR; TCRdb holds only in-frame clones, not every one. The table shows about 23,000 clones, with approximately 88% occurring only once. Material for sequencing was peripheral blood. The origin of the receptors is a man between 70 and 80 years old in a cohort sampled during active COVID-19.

The CDR3 spells CASSQDPRRGRANTGELFF. The CDR3 nucleotides are TGCGCCAGCAGCCAAGATCCCCGGAGGGGCAGGGCGAACACCGGGGAGCTGTTTTTT. The chain links TRBV4-1 to TRBJ2-2; D perhaps matches TRBD2 (6 bases). This CDR3 is built from 19 residues. Germline CDR1 is MGHRA and CDR2 is YSYEKL. V gave up 0 bases and J gave up 0 bases, with 17 bases separating them.

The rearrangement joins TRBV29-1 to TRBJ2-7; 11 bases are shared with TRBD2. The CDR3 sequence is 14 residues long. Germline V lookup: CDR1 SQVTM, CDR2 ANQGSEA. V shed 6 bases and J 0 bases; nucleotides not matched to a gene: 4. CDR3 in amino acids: CSVILAGASYEQYF. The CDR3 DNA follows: TGCAGCGTAATACTAGCGGGAGCCTCCTACGAGCAGTACTTC.

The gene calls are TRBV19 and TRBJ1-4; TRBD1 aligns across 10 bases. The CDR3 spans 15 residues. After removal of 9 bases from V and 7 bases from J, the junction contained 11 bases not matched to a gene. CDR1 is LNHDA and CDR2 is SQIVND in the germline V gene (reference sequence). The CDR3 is CASRRRQGAREKLFF. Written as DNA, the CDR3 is TGTGCCAGCCGGCGGAGACAGGGGGCGCGTGAAAAACTGTTTTTT.

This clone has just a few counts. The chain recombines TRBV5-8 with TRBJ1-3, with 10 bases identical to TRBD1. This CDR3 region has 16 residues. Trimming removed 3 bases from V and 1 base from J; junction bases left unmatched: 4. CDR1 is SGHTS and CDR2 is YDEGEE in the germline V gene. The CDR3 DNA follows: TGTGCCAGCAGCTGGCGGACAGGGGGATCTGGAAACACCATATATTTT. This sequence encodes CASSWRTGGSGNTIYF.

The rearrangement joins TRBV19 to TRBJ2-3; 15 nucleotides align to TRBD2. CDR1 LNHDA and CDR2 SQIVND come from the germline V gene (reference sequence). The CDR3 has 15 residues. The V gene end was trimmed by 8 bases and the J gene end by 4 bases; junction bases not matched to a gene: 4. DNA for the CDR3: TGTGCCAGTGGGACTAGCGGGAGGAATGCAGATACGCAGTATTTT. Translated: CASGTSGRNADTQYF.

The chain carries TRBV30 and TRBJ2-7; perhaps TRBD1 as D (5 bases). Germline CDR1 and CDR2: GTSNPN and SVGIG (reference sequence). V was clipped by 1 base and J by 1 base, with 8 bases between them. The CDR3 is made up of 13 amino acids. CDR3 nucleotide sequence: TGTGCCTGGAGTGAAGGGGATTCCTACGAGCAGTACTTC. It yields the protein CAWSEGDSYEQYF.

CDR3 in DNA: TGTGCCATCAAACCGGGACAGGGGGCCTACGAGCAGTACTTC. Amino acid sequence: CAIKPGQGAYEQYF. The chain uses TRBV10-3 and TRBJ2-7; TRBD1 agrees at 11 bases. The CDR3 runs 14 residues. With V trimmed by 7 bases and J by 2 bases, 4 bases remained unmatched. Germline-derived CDR1 and CDR2 are ENHRY and SYGVKD.

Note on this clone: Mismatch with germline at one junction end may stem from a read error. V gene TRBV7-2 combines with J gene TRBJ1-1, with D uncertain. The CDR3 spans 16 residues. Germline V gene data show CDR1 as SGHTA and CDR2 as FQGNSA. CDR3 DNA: TGTGCCAGCGGCTTAGGTTCCATGACACCGAACACTGAAGCTTTCTTT. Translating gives CASGLGSMTPNTEAFF.

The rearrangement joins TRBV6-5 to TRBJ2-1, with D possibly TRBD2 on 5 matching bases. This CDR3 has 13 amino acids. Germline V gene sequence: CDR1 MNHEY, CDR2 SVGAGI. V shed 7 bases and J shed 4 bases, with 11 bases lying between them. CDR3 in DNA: TGTGCCAGCACCCTGGACTTTTACAATGAGCAGTTCTTC. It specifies CASTLDFYNEQFF.

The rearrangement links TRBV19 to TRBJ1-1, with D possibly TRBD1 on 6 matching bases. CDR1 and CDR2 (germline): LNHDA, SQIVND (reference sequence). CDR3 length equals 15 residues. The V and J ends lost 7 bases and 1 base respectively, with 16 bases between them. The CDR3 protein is CASTLGGGRNTEAFF. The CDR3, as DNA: TGTGCCAGTACCCTTGGGGGGGGCAGGAACACTGAAGCTTTCTTT.

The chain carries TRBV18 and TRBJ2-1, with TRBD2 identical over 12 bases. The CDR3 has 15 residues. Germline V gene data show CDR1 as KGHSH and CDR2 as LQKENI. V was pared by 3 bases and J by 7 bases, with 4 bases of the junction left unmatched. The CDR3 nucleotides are TGTGCCAGCTCACCGACTAGCGGGAGTACGAATGAGCAGTTCTTC. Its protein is CASSPTSGSTNEQFF. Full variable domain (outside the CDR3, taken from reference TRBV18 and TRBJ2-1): NAGVMQNPRHLVRRRGQEARLRCSPMKGHSHVYWYRQLPEEGLKFMVYLQKENIIDESGMPKERFSAEFPKEGPSILRIQQVVRGDSAAYFCASSPTSGSTNEQFFGPGTRLTVL.

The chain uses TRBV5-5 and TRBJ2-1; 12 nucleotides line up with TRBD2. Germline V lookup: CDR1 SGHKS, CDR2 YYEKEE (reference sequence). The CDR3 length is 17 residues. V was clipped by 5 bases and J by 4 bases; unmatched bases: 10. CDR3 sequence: CASRPIETSGSYNEQFF. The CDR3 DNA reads TGTGCCAGCAGACCTATAGAGACTAGCGGGAGTTACAATGAGCAGTTCTTC.

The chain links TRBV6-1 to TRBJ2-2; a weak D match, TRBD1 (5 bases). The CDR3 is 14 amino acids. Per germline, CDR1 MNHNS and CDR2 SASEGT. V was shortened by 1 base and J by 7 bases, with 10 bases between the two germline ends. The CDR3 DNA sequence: TGTGCCAGCAGTGAAGGGGGCTCGGGCGGGGAGCTGTTTTTT. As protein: CASSEGGSGGELFF.

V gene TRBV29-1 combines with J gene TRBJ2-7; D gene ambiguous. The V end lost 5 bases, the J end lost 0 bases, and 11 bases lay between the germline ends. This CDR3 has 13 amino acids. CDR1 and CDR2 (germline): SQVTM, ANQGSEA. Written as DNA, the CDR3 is TGCAGCGTTTGGTCGGAGAGCTCCTACGAGCAGTACTTC. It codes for CSVWSESSYEQYF.